A single sample gave rise to the 10 T cell receptor beta chains below, sequenced in a study of tumor-infiltrating lymphocytes in primary liver carcinoma. Starting material of roughly 0.45 ug total RNA yielded TCR beta cDNA via a constant-region primer. Libraries for TCR beta were built through three nested multiplex PCR rounds, which together made up a slightly modified ARM-PCR procedure. TRBV1-TRBV30 forward primers and a C-beta reverse primer were used in the first two PCR rounds, which each ran for approximately 11 cycles. TCRdb re-called the multiplex PCR reads with MiXCR, one entry per CDR3 protein. The table records about 130,000 distinct CDR3 sequences, 64% of them present only once. Total RNA and DNA came together from approximately 20-30 mg of bulk tissue without cell sorting. Material: liver tumor tissue from sampling region 3. Subset here: tumor region T3, left-lateral pole. These receptors came from a woman aged 60-75 years with primary liver carcinoma and hepatitis B virus infection.

In the case of this clonotype: The CDR3 carries no conserved terminal phenylalanine or tryptophan, so it likely arises from a read error. The chain has TRBV11-2 and TRBJ2-7; D gene unclear. The CDR3 has 14 amino acids. The germline gives CDR1 SGHAT, CDR2 FQNNGV. V lost 6 bases to trimming and J lost 2 bases, with 14 bases between them. The CDR3: CASRNPGLAYEQYY. DNA of the CDR3: TGTGCCAGCAGAAATCCCGGGCTAGCCTACGAGCAGTACTAC.

The table lists this clonotype with many counts. The chain couples TRBV28 to TRBJ1-2; possibly TRBD1 for D (6 bases). Germline CDR1 MDHEN, CDR2 SYDVKM. Trimming left V 5 bases short and J 3 bases short, with 19 bases between. This CDR3 has 16 amino acids. CDR3 residues: CASSTVGGGQDYGYTF. The DNA for the CDR3 is TGTGCCAGCAGTACCGTAGGGGGGGGGCAGGACTATGGCTACACCTTC.

Notes on this clonotype: A junction boundary mismatches the germline segment, possibly from a read error. The chain is built from TRBV11-2 and TRBJ2-7, with D unresolved. This CDR3 has 13 residues. The V gene's germline CDR1 is SGHAT and CDR2 FQNNGV. The CDR3 sequence is CASSLDPAYKQYF. CDR3 DNA: TGTGCAAGCAGCTTAGATCCGGCCTACAAGCAGTACTTC.

Concerning this clonotype: This may stem from a read error, because a much larger clone lies one nucleotide away. This sequence joins TRBV28 and TRBJ1-5; D is possibly TRBD1 (6 bases). Per the germline V gene, CDR1 is MDHEN and CDR2 is SYDVKM. This CDR3 spans 16 amino acids. Written as DNA, the CDR3 is TGTGCCAGCAGTTTATTGGTTGCCCAGGGGAATCAGTCCCAGCATTTT. This gives the protein CASSLLVAQGNQSQHF.

Concerning this clonotype itself: At one end the junction does not follow the germline gene, possibly because of a read error. The chain has TRBV4-2 and TRBJ1-4; tentatively, D is TRBD1 (6 bases). The V gene's germline CDR1 is LGHNA and CDR2 YNFKEQ. CDR3 length equals 14 residues. The DNA for the CDR3 is TGTGTCAGCAGCCGAGCAGAAGGGGGTGGAAAACTGTTTTTT. This gives the protein CVSSRAEGGGKLFF.

Concerning this clonotype itself: The junction differs from germline at one of its ends, possibly a read error. The chain is built from TRBV6-1 and TRBJ1-4, with 10 positions matching TRBD1. The CDR3 runs to 16 residues. Germline CDR1 and CDR2: MNHNS and SASEGT. The CDR3 here is CARSGDRGSTNEKLFF. The CDR3 nucleotides are TGTGCCAGAAGTGGGGACAGGGGTTCAACTAATGAAAAACTGTTTTTT.

Of note for this clonotype: A read error may explain this, as a much larger clone is one base away. This chain joins TRBV12-3 or TRBV12-4 and TRBJ2-1; 11 bases line up with TRBD2. The CDR3 sequence is 15 residues long. V lost 8 bases, J lost 6 bases, and 9 bases stayed unmatched. CDR3 DNA sequence: TGTGCCAGCGCGGGACTAGCGGCCAACTGCAATGAGCAGTTCTTC. Residues: CASAGLAANCNEQFF.

This clonotype was seen at least ten times. CDR3 region: CASSNQREGDTQYF. DNA of the CDR3: TGTGCCAGCAGTAATCAGCGGGAGGGAGATACGCAGTATTTT. The genes are TRBV12-3 or TRBV12-4 and TRBJ2-3; TRBD2 agrees at 10 bases. This CDR3 is built from 14 residues. J was trimmed by 5 bases and V by 5 bases; bases with no gene match: 4.

This clonotype showed up many times. The chain employs TRBV6-6 and TRBJ1-4; D is uncertain. V lost 0 bases and J 5 bases, leaving 13 bases between the germline ends. The CDR3 has 16 residues. Looked up from germline, CDR1 is MNHNY and CDR2 is SVGAGI (reference sequence). The CDR3 nucleotides read TGTGCCAGCAGTTACTCCCCCCAGCCTCCGAATGAAAAACTGTTTTTT. It codes for CASSYSPQPPNEKLFF.

The chain carries TRBV29-1 and TRBJ2-1, with 9 bases identical to TRBD2. The V and J ends lost 2 bases and 0 bases, in that order; junction bases with no gene match: 5. The CDR3 contains 16 residues. Per the germline V gene, CDR1 is SQVTM and CDR2 is ANQGSEA. The CDR3 region has the DNA TGCAGCGTTGAACAGGCTAGCGGGAACTCCTACAATGAGCAGTTCTTC. Protein product: CSVEQASGNSYNEQFF.